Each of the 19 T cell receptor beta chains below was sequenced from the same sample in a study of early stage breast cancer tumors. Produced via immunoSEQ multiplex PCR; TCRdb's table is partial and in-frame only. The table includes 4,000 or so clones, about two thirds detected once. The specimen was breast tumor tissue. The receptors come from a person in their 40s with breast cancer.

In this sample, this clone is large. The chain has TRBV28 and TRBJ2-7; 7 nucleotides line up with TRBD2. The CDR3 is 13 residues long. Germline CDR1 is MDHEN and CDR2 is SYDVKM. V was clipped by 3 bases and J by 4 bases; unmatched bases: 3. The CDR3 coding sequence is TGTGCCAGCAGTTTTAGCGGGCCTTACGAGCAGTACTTC. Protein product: CASSFSGPYEQYF.

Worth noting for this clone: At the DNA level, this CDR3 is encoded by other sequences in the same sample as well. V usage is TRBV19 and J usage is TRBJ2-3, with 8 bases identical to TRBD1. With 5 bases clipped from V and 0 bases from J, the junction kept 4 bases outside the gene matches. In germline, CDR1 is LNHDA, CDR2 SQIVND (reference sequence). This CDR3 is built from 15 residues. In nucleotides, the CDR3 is TGTGCCAGTAGTCAGGACAGGGCGAGCACAGATACGCAGTATTTT. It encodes CASSQDRASTDTQYF.

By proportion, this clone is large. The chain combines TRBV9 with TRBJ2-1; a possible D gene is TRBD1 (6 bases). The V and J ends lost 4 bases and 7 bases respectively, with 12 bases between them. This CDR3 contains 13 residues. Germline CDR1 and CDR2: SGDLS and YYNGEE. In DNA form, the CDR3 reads TGTGCCAGCAGCCCCACACAGGGTAATGAGCAGTTCTTC. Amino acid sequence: CASSPTQGNEQFF.

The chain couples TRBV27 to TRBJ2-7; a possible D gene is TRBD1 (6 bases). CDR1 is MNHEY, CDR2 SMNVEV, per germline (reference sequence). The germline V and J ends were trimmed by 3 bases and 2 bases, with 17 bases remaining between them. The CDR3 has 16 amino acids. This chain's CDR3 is CASSFRPGVPPYEQYF. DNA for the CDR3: TGTGCCAGCAGTTTTCGTCCAGGGGTCCCCCCCTACGAGCAGTACTTC.

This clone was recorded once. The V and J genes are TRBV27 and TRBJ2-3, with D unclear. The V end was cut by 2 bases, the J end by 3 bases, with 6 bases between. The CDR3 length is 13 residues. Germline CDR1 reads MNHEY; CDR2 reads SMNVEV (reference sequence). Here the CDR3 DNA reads TGTGCCAGCAGTTTAGGTAAAACAGATACGCAGTATTTT. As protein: CASSLGKTDTQYF.

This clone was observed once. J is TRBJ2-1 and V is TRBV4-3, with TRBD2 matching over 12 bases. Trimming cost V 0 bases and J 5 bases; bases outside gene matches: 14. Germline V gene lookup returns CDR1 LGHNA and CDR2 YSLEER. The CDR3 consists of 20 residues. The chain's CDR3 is CASSQDRGTSGPRGDNEQFF. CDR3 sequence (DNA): TGCGCCAGCAGCCAAGATCGGGGGACTAGCGGGCCTCGAGGGGACAATGAGCAGTTCTTC.

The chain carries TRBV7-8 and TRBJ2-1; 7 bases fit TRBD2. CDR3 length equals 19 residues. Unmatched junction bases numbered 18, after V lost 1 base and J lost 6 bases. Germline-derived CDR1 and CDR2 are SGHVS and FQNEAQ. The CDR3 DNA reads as TGTGCCAGCAGCTTAGATGGTATGGCGGGAGTATATCTTGGCAATGAGCAGTTCTTC. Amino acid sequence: CASSLDGMAGVYLGNEQFF. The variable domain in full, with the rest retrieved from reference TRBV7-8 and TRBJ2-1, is GAGVSQSPRYKVAKRGQDVALRCDPISGHVSLFWYQQALGQGPEFLTYFQNEAQLDKSGLPSDRFFAERPEGSVSTLKIQRTQQEDSAVYLCASSLDGMAGVYLGNEQFFGPGTRLTVL.

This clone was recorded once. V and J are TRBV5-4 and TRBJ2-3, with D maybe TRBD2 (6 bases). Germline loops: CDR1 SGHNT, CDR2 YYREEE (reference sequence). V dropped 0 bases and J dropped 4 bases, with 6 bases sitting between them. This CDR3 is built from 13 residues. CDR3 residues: CASSLGGADTQYF. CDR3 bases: TGTGCCAGCAGCTTGGGGGGGGCAGATACGCAGTATTTT.

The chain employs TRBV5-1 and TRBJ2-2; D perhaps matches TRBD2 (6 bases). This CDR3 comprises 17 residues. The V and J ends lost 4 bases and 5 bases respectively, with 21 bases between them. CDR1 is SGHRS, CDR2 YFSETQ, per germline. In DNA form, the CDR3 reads TGCGCCAGCAGCCCGAGAGTGACGCCTGGGGGGACCGGGGAGCTGTTTTTT. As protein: CASSPRVTPGGTGELFF.

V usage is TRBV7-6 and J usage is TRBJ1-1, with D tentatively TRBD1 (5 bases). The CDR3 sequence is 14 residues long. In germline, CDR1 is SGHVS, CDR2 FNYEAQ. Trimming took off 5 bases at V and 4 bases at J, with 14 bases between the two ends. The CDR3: CASSTFQGATEAFF. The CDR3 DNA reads TGTGCCAGCAGCACGTTTCAGGGAGCCACTGAAGCTTTCTTT.

The CDR3 region has the DNA TGTGCCAGCTCACGAAGTGGACAGGGCTATCTTTACGAGCAGTACTTC. It codes for CASSRSGQGYLYEQYF. This chain connects TRBV18 to TRBJ2-7; 8 bases align to TRBD1. Germline values: CDR1 KGHSH, CDR2 LQKENI. The CDR3 contains 16 residues. The trim removed 4 bases at V and 4 bases at J, leaving 12 bases unmatched.

The CDR3 DNA reads TGCGCCAGCAGCCAAGACGCCCTCAGGGTGATAGAAAACACCATATATTTT. Protein sequence: CASSQDALRVIENTIYF. V and J are TRBV4-1 and TRBJ1-3; possible D gene TRBD1, 5 bases. Trimming removed 0 bases at V and 6 bases at J, with 18 bases between. From germline, CDR1 is MGHRA and CDR2 YSYEKL. This CDR3 spans 17 amino acids.

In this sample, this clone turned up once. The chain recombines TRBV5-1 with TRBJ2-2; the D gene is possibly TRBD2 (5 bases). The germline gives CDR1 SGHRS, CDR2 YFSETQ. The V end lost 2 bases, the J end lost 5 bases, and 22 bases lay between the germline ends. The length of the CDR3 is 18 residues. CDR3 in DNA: TGCGCCAGCAGCTTACCTATTGTCGGGATAGGAGGAACCGGGGAGCTGTTTTTT. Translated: CASSLPIVGIGGTGELFF.

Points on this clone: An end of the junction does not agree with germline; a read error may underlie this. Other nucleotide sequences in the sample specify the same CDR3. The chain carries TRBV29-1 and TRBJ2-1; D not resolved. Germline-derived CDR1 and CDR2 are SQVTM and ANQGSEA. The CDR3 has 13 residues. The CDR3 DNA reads TGCAGCGTTGACAGGATGGGCCTGAATGAACAGTTCTTC. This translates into CSVDRMGLNEQFF.

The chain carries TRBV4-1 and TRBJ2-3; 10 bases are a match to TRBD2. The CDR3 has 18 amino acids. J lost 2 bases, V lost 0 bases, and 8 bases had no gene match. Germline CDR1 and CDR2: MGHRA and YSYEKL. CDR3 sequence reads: CASSQDGGGLAATDTQYF. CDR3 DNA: TGCGCCAGCAGCCAAGATGGGGGAGGACTAGCGGCCACAGATACGCAGTATTTT.

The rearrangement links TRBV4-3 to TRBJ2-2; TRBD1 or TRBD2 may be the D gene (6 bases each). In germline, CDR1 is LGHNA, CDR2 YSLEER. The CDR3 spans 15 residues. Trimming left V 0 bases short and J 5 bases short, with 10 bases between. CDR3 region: CASSQEGGRTGELFF. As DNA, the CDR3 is TGCGCCAGCAGCCAAGAAGGGGGGCGGACCGGGGAGCTGTTTTTT.

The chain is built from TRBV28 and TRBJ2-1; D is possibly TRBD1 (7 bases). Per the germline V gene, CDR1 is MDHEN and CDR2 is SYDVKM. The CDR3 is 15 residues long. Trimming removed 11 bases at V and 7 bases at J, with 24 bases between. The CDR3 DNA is TGTGCCGCACGGCCTCCAGGGGGACTGCGGAATGAGCAGTTCTTC. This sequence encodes CAARPPGGLRNEQFF.

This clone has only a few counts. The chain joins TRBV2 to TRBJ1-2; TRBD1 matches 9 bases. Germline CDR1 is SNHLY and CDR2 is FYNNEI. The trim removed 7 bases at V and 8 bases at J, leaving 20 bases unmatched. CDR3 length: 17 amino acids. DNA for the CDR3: TGTGCCAGCACTGGTGGGTTGGACAGGGGAATTTCGGAAGGCTACACCTTC. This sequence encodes CASTGGLDRGISEGYTF.

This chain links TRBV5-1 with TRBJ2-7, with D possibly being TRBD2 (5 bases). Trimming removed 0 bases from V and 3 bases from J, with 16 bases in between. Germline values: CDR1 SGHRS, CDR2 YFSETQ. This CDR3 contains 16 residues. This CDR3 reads CASSLAHQTGDYEQYF. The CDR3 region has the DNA TGCGCCAGCAGCTTGGCGCATCAAACCGGGGACTACGAGCAGTACTTC.